This entry concerns a single T cell receptor beta chain. Primers used in a second PCR of about 6 to 11 cycles were a sample-barcoded 5' primer and a J-beta primer mix. Individual samples furnished no less than 3 million CDR3-containing paired-end reads apiece. Each CDR3 protein gets one entry after TCRdb re-called the 5' RACE reads with MiXCR. The sample records hundreds of thousands of distinct CDR3 sequences, 40% to 50% being singletons. The sample comes from a study of blood T cells in healthy people across ages. Germline V CDR1 and CDR2: MNHEY, SVGEGT. CDR3 length: 18 amino acids. This receptor was taken from a man aged 55 to 70 in good health. This chain connects TRBV6-2 or TRBV6-3 to TRBJ2-1, with TRBD2 matching 9 bases. The better agreement between TRBJ2-7 and the DNA end casts doubt on the J call. The sample comprised blood. The CDR3 coding sequence is TGTGCCAGCAGTTACTCGATGGGGCTAGCGGGGAACTACAATGAGCAGTACTTC. Translating it yields CASSYSMGLAGNYNEQYF.